This TCR beta chain was sequenced in a study of blood T cell repertoires in COVID-19. Sequenced by immunoSEQ multiplex PCR; TCRdb stores in-frame clones only, minus some. The sample yields 150,000 or so clones, roughly 90% seen once. The CDR3 extends over 16 amino acids. Germline V lookup: CDR1 LNHDA, CDR2 SQIVND (reference sequence). Trimming took 6 bases from V and 2 from J, leaving 18 bases between them. The chain uses TRBV19 and TRBJ2-3; TRBD1 might be the D (5 bases). This TCR derives from a middle-aged woman who had been exposed to COVID-19. The sample comprised PBMCs or T cells enriched from blood (not recorded which). Written as DNA, the CDR3 is TGTGCCAGTAGGTTTAATCACCAGGGTATCACAGATACGCAGTATTTT. It specifies CASRFNHQGITDTQYF.